The T cell receptor beta chain described here comes from a study of tissue T cells after allogeneic stem cell transplantation. Across the whole study: Enrolled prospectively were adult allogeneic hematopoietic cell transplant recipients whose graft-versus-host disease was steroid-refractory. CD3+ T cells were flow-sorted when enough cells; otherwise DNA extracted directly.

CDR3 length: 15 amino acids. Germline-derived CDR1 and CDR2 are LNHDA and SQIVND (reference sequence). The germline V and J ends were trimmed by 3 bases and 3 bases, with 14 bases remaining between them. Study-wide results and caveats: Blood and spleen captured only part of the tissue TCR repertoire. Motif-based clustering found tissue-specific repertoire signatures shared across patients, though few clones were shared.

Sequencing used immunoSEQ multiplex PCR; TCRdb keeps in-frame clones, though not all of them. The sample holds 25,000 to 30,000 clones, approximately 85% seen once. Of note for this clone: Its antigen is undetermined.

This specimen consisted of blood, obtained before transplantation. This clonotype was obtained from a woman between 18 and 50 years old who later had graft-versus-host disease after an allogeneic stem cell transplant. This chain links TRBV19 with TRBJ1-2; D ambiguous. The CDR3 reads CASSISVPGDYGYTF. The CDR3, as DNA: TGTGCCAGTAGTATTTCGGTCCCCGGGGACTATGGCTACACCTTC.